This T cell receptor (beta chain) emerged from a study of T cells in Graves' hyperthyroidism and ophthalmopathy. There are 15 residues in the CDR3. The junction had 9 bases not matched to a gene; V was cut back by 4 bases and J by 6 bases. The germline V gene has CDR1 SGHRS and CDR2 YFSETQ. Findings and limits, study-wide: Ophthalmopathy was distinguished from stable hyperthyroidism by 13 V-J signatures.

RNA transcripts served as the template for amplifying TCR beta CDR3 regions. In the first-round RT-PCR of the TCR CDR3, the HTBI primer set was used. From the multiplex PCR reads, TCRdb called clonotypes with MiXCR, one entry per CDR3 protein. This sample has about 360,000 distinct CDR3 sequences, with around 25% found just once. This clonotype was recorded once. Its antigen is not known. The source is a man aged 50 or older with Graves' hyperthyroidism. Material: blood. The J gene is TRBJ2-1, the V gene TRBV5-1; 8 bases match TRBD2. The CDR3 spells CASSRGLEFVNEQFF. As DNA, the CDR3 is TGCGCCAGCAGCCGGGGACTAGAATTTGTCAATGAGCAGTTCTTC.